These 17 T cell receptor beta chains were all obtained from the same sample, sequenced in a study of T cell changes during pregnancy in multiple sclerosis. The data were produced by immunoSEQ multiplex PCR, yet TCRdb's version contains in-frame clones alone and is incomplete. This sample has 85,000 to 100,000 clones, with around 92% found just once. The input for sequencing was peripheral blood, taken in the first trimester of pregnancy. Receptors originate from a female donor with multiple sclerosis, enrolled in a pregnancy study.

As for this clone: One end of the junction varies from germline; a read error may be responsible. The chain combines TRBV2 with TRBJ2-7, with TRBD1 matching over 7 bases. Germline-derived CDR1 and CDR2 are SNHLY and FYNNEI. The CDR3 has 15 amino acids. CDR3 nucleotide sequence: TGTGCCAGCAGAGAAGCCGGGACAGCAGCCTACGAGCAGTACTTC. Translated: CASREAGTAAYEQYF.

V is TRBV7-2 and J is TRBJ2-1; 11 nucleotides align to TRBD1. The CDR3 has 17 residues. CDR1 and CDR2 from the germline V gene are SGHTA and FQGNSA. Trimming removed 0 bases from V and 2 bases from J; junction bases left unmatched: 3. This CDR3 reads CASSLARTGGPYNEQFF. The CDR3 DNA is TGTGCCAGCAGCTTAGCCCGGACAGGGGGCCCCTACAATGAGCAGTTCTTC.

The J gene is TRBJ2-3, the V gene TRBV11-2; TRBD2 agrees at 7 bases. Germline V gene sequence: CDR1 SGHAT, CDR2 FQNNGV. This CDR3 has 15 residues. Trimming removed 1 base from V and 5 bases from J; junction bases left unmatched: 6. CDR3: CASSLGGLGGDTQYF. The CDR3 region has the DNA TGTGCCAGCAGCTTAGGTGGACTAGGCGGAGATACGCAGTATTTT.

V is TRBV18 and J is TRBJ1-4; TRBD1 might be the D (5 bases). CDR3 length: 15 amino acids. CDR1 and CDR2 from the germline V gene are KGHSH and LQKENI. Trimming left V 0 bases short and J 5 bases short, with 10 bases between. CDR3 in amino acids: CASSPPQRGNEKLFF. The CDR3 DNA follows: TGTGCCAGCTCACCACCGCAAAGGGGAAATGAAAAACTGTTTTTT.

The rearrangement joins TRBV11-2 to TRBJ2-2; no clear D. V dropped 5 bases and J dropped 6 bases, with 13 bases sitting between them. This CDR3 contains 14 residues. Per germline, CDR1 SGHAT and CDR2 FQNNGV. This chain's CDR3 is CASSLRSVPGELFF. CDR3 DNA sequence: TGTGCCAGCAGCCTTCGGAGCGTCCCCGGGGAGCTGTTTTTT. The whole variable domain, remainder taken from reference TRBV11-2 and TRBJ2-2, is EAGVAQSPRYKIIEKRQSVAFWCNPISGHATLYWYQQILGQGPKLLIQFQNNGVVDDSQLPKDRFSAERLKGVDSTLKIQPAKLEDSAVYLCASSLRSVPGELFFGEGSRLTVL.

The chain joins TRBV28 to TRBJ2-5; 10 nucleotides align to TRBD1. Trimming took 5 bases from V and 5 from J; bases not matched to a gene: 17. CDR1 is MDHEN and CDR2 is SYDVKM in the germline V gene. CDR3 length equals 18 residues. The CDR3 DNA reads TGTGCCAGCAGTACCTTCATCAACCGGGACAGGGGTTTTGAGACCCAGTACTTC. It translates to CASSTFINRDRGFETQYF.

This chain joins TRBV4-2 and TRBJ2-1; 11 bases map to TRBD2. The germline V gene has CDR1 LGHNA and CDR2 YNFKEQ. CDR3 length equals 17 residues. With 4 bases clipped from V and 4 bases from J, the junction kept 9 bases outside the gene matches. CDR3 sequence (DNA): TGTGCCAGCAGCCCTCAGGGGGGGACTAGCGGATACAATGAGCAGTTCTTC. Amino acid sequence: CASSPQGGTSGYNEQFF.

The CDR3 bases are TGTGCCATCGAGGTGGGAGAGGAGCTGTTTTTT. Translated, it gives CAIEVGEELFF. The chain has TRBV25-1 and TRBJ2-2; D perhaps matches TRBD2 (5 bases). The CDR3 is made up of 11 amino acids. The V gene's germline CDR1 is MGHDK and CDR2 SYGVNS. V shed 10 bases and J shed 10 bases, with 13 bases lying between them.

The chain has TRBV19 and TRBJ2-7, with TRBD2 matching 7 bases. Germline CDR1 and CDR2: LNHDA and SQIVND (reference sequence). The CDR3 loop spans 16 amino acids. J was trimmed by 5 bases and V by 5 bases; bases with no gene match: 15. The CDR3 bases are TGTGCCAGTAGTGTTACCCTTGGACTAGGCAGCCACGAGCAGTACTTC. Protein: CASSVTLGLGSHEQYF.

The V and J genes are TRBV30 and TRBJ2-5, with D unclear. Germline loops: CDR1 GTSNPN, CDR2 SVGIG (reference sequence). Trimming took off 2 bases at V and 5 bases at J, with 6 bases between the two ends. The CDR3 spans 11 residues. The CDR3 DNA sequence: TGTGCCTGGAGTCCCGGGGAGACCCAGTACTTC. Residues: CAWSPGETQYF.

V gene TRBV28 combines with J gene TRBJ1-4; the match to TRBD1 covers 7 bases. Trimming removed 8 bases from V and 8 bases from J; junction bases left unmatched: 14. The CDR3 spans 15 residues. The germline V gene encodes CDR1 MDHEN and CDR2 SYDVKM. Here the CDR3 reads CASVQTGALDEKLFF. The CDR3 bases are TGTGCCAGCGTACAAACAGGGGCTTTAGACGAAAAACTGTTTTTT.

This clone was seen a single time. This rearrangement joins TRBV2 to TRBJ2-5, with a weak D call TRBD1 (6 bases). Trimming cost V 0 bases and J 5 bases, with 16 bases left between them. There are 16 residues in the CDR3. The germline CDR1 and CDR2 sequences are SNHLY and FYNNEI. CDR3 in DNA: TGTGCCAGCAGTGAAGCGGGTCCAGGGGTGGGGGAGACCCAGTACTTC. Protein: CASSEAGPGVGETQYF.

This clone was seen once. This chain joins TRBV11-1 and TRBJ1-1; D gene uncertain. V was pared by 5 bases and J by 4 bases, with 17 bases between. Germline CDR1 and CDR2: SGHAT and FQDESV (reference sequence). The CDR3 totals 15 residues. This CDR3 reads CASSLGGHLGTEAFF. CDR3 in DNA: TGTGCCAGCAGCCTCGGCGGGCATTTGGGCACTGAAGCTTTCTTT.

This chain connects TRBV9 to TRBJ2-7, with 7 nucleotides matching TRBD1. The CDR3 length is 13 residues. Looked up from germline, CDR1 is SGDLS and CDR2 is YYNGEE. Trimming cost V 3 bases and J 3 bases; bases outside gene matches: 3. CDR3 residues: CASSARDSYEQYF. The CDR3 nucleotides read TGTGCCAGCAGCGCTAGGGACAGCTACGAGCAGTACTTC. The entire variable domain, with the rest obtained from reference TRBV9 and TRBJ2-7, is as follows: DSGVTQTPKHLITATGQRVTLRCSPRSGDLSVYWYQQSLDQGLQFLIQYYNGEERAKGNILERFSAQQFPDLHSELNLSSLELGDSALYFCASSARDSYEQYFGPGTRLTVT.

The CDR3 loop is CAIHGGLNTEAFF. The CDR3 region has the DNA TGTGCCATCCACGGGGGATTGAACACTGAAGCTTTCTTT. This chain links TRBV10-3 with TRBJ1-1; the D gene is possibly TRBD1 (5 bases). The ends were cut back, 8 bases at V and 0 bases at J, with 10 bases in the middle. Looked up from germline, CDR1 is ENHRY and CDR2 is SYGVKD. The CDR3 runs to 13 residues.

The DNA for the CDR3 is TGTGCCAGCAGCTTCGGGGGACCGCTCGGGGAGCTGTTTTTT. Its protein product is CASSFGGPLGELFF. The rearrangement uses TRBV5-6 and TRBJ2-2; weak D call: TRBD2 (6 bases). CDR1 SGHDT and CDR2 YYEEEE come from the germline V gene. CDR3 length: 14 amino acids. The V and J ends lost 2 bases and 7 bases respectively, with 12 bases between them.

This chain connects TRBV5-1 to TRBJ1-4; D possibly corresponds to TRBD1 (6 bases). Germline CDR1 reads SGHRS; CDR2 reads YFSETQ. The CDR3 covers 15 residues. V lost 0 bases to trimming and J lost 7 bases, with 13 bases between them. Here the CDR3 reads CASSLDGRGGEKLFF. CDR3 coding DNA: TGCGCCAGCAGCTTGGATGGTAGGGGGGGTGAAAAACTGTTTTTT.